These 8 T cell receptor beta chains were all obtained from the same sample, sequenced in a study of blood T cell repertoires in COVID-19. The table came from immunoSEQ multiplex PCR; TCRdb's copy has only in-frame clones and leaves some out. The data hold fewer than 300,000 clones, with roughly 85% observed a single time. The material sequenced was PBMCs or T cells enriched from blood (not recorded which). These receptors all stem from a woman aged 45 to 65 who had recovered from COVID-19.

This clone has more than one count but fewer than ten. This rearrangement joins TRBV19 to TRBJ1-1, with 7 positions matching TRBD1. CDR1 and CDR2 (germline): LNHDA, SQIVND (reference sequence). The CDR3 loop spans 16 amino acids. After removal of 6 bases from V and 1 base from J, the junction contained 11 bases not matched to a gene. Here the CDR3 reads CASSQYPRDRNTEAFF. The DNA of the CDR3 is TGTGCCAGTAGCCAGTACCCCCGGGACAGGAACACTGAAGCTTTCTTT.

The genes are TRBV29-1 and TRBJ2-3; TRBD2 matches 11 bases. The CDR3 sequence is 14 residues long. The junction had 4 bases not matched to a gene; V was cut back by 5 bases and J by 3 bases. CDR1 and CDR2 from the germline V gene are SQVTM and ANQGSEA. The CDR3 DNA reads as TGCAGCGTTACGACTAGCGGGGCAACAGATACGCAGTATTTT. Protein: CSVTTSGATDTQYF.

The rearrangement links TRBV5-1 to TRBJ2-7; 11 nucleotides match TRBD1. The CDR3 contains 14 residues. Trimming cost V 0 bases and J 6 bases; bases outside gene matches: 2. Germline lookup yields CDR1 SGHRS and CDR2 YFSETQ. The DNA of the CDR3 is TGCGCCAGCAGCTTGGTGGACAGGGGGCGCGAGCAGTACTTC. Amino acid sequence: CASSLVDRGREQYF.

The chain recombines TRBV6-6 with TRBJ2-3; 15 bases match TRBD2. Germline CDR1 and CDR2: MNHNY and SVGAGI (reference sequence). V lost 6 bases, J lost 5 bases, and 15 bases stayed unmatched. CDR3 size: 19 residues. The CDR3 protein is CASSYSGTSGRLGGDTQYF. CDR3 in DNA: TGTGCCAGCAGCTATTCCGGGACTAGCGGGAGGCTCGGAGGAGATACGCAGTATTTT.

In nucleotides, the CDR3 is TGTGCCAGCAGTGAAGCGTTCAACAGGGAGCAGAGTGGCTACACCTTC. Amino acids: CASSEAFNREQSGYTF. The chain carries TRBV6-1 and TRBJ1-2; perhaps TRBD1 as D (6 bases). CDR3 size: 16 residues. The V end was cut by 0 bases, the J end by 7 bases, with 18 bases between. Looked up from germline, CDR1 is MNHNS and CDR2 is SASEGT.

This sequence joins TRBV7-2 and TRBJ1-5; D not certain. Between the trimmed V and J ends, which lost 0 bases and 0 bases, there was a span of 9 bases. The CDR3 extends over 16 amino acids. The germline V gene has CDR1 SGHTA and CDR2 FQGNSA. The CDR3 reads CASSLAAAPSNQPQHF. The CDR3, as DNA: TGTGCCAGCAGCTTAGCGGCGGCTCCTAGCAATCAGCCCCAGCATTTT.

This clone was seen only once. The chain carries TRBV19 and TRBJ1-1, with TRBD1 matching over 8 bases. Germline values: CDR1 LNHDA, CDR2 SQIVND (reference sequence). The CDR3 is made up of 14 amino acids. V shed 8 bases, J shed 0 bases, and the junction held 5 bases outside the gene matches. CDR3 coding DNA: TGTGCCAGTCGAAGGGGACAGGTGAACACTGAAGCTTTCTTT. Residues: CASRRGQVNTEAFF.

The chain uses TRBV11-2 and TRBJ2-7, with D tentatively TRBD1 (6 bases). This CDR3 region has 15 residues. The ends were cut back, 2 bases at V and 0 bases at J, with 11 bases in the middle. Germline V gene lookup returns CDR1 SGHAT and CDR2 FQNNGV. DNA of the CDR3: TGTGCCAGCAGCTTAACAGACAGGAGCTCCTACGAGCAGTACTTC. Its protein product is CASSLTDRSSYEQYF. Full variable domain (outside the CDR3, taken from reference TRBV11-2 and TRBJ2-7): EAGVAQSPRYKIIEKRQSVAFWCNPISGHATLYWYQQILGQGPKLLIQFQNNGVVDDSQLPKDRFSAERLKGVDSTLKIQPAKLEDSAVYLCASSLTDRSSYEQYFGPGTRLTVT.